This T cell receptor (beta chain) was obtained from a study of blood T cells in healthy people across ages (dated by TCRdb to between 2014 and 2017). For the study in its entirety: In model experiments, template switching captured about one uniquely barcoded TCR beta cDNA molecule for every two T cells. Donors of different ages were randomly distributed across sequencing lanes to avoid experimental bias. Age-related changes in TCR beta repertoire diversity were measured in the study by deep sequencing normalized with unique cDNA molecular identifiers. The donors were divided into four age groups: young (average around 17 years), middle-aged (roughly 42), aged (approximately 64) and long-lived (about 80). Two additional independent replicas of 1 million unique cDNA reads from the same blood draw were analyzed for two donors (one aged 18 to 30 and one aged 80 or older). Broader findings and caveats from the paper: The CMV infection status of donors was not known, potentially confounding age-related changes in expanded clonotypes. Because profiling used bulk unsorted PBMCs, naive and antigen-experienced compartments could not be compared conclusively. Estimates of total diversity based on one million sequenced T cells were considered lower bounds and underestimates. Compared with the aged group, the long-lived group had more naive CD4+ T cells, fewer expanded clones and increased TCR diversity, a pattern suggesting age selection. As age increased, observed TCR beta diversity per million T cells dropped in a roughly linear way, and a significant reduction was already evident by age 40. A strong correlation was found between observed TCR beta diversity and the percentage of naive T cells measured by flow cytometry.

CDR1 and CDR2 are drawn from the germline V gene (reference sequence): SEHNR, FQNEAQ. The CDR3 has 14 amino acids, counting the end cysteine and phenylalanine. Solely the CDR3 DNA is kept, with 42 bases framed from the first base. The junction carries 13 bases between V and J, which are trimmed by 8 bases and 0 bases respectively. Receptor libraries were prepared by 5' RACE. This sample was sequenced with an Illumina HiSeq 2500. A second PCR of about 7 to 12 cycles was run with a J-beta primer mix and a sample-barcoded 5' primer. A template-switch 5' adaptor carrying 12 random nucleotides introduced a unique molecular identifier onto each TCR beta cDNA molecule. Each sample yielded at least 2.5 million CDR3-containing paired-end reads. All of the RNA was converted into first-strand cDNA using the Mint cDNA synthesis kit, with a TRBC-specific oligonucleotide serving as the primer. Following uracil-DNA glycosylase treatment, a first 18-cycle PCR with universal primers M1SS and BC2_uni_R was performed on all cDNA. The published analysis was carried out like this. For normalization, 1 million high-quality reads, each with a distinct molecular identifier, were randomly selected from each sample. Instead of being binned into consensus sequences, reads that shared molecular identifiers were thrown out. CDR3 identification, clonotype clustering and error correction used MiTCR with a Q25 quality threshold and the strictest error-elimination algorithm. A nonparametric unseen species model with Euler transformation was used to estimate lower-bound total TCR beta diversity. Clones were called with MiXCR by TCRdb after fastp trimmed the public reads at Q25, and only in-frame beta chains were retained. All rows with the same CDR3 protein become a single entry with the most common DNA and genes. TCRdb, rather than the study authors, made the V and J calls. The sample table records about 640,000 distinct CDR3 sequences; roughly 53% of these occur just once. The ten most abundant clones make up roughly 34% of the sample.

On this clonotype: Its antigen specificity is not known. Base quality data are lacking; no much larger clone is found one base away.

The roughly 38 donors, aged about 6 to 100 years, were systemically healthy Caucasian individuals from Russia. Each donor gave approximately 9.4 milliliters of peripheral blood, drawn into EDTA-treated Vacutainer tubes. Ficoll-Paque density-gradient centrifugation was used to isolate PBMCs, with at least 7 million obtained per sample. Total RNA was extracted from PBMCs with Trizol reagent, with at least 5.5 micrograms obtained per sample. For every donor, an aliquot of PBMCs went through flow cytometry to measure the percentages of naive CD45RAhigh/CD27high T cells. Here the chain combines TRBV7-9 and TRBJ1-1; perhaps TRBD1 is the D gene, with 5 bases matching. The specimen was blood. This receptor was taken from a man in his fifties or sixties in good health. CDR3 sequence: CASGSGTVNTEAFF. The bases read TGTGCCAGCGGCTCCGGGACGGTGAACACTGAAGCTTTCTTT. With all but the CDR3 taken from the reference TRBV7-9 and TRBJ1-1 genes, the full variable domain is: DTGVSQNPRHKITKRGQNVTFRCDPISEHNRLYWYRQTLGQGPEFLTYFQNEAQLEKSRLLSDRFSAERPKGSFSTLEIQRTEQGDSAMYLCASGSGTVNTEAFFGQGTRLTVV.